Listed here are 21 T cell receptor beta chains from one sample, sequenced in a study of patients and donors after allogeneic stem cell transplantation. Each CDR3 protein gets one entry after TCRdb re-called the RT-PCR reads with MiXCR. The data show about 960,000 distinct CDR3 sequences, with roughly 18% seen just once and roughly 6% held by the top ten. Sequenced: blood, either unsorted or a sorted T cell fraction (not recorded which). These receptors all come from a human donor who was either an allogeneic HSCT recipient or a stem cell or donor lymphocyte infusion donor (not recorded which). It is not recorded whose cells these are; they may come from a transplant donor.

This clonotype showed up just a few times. The CDR3 sequence: CADRGGRGYTF. The CDR3 nucleotides read TGTGCCGACCGAGGGGGTCGAGGCTACACCTTC. The chain joins TRBV30 to TRBJ1-2; D may be TRBD1 (6 bases). The CDR3 contains 11 residues. Deletions cut 8 bases from V and 8 bases from J, with 15 bases between. Germline-derived CDR1 and CDR2 are GTSNPN and SVGIG (reference sequence).

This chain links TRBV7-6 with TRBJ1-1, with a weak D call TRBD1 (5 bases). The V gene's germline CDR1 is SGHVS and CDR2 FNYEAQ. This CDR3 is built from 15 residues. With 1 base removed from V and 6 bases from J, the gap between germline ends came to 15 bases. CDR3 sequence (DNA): TGTGCCAGCAGCTTAGTTGGGGGGACGGTCCCTGAAGCTTTCTTT. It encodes CASSLVGGTVPEAFF.

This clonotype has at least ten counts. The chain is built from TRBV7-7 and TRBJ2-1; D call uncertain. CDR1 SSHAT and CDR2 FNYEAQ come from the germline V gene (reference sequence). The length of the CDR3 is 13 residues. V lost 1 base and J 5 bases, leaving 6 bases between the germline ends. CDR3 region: CASSLVGNNEQFF. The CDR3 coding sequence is TGTGCCAGCAGCTTAGTGGGAAACAATGAGCAGTTCTTC. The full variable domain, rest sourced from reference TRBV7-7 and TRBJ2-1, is GAGVSQSPRYKVTKRGQDVTLRCDPISSHATLYWYQQALGQGPEFLTYFNYEAQPDKSGLPSDRFSAERPEGSISTLTIQRTEQRDSAMYRCASSLVGNNEQFFGPGTRLTVL.

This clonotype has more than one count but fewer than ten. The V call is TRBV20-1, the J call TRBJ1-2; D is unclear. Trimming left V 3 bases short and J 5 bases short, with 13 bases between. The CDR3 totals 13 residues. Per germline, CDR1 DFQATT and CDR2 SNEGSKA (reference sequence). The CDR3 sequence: CSARPAGRYGYTF. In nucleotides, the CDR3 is TGCAGTGCTAGGCCGGCTGGGAGATATGGCTACACCTTC.

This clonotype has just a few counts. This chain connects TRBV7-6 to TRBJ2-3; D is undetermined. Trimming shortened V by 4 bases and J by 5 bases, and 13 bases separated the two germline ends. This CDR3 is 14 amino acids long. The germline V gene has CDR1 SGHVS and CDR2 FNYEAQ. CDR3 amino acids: CASSSRREGDTQYF. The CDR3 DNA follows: TGTGCCAGCAGCTCTAGACGAGAAGGAGATACGCAGTATTTT.

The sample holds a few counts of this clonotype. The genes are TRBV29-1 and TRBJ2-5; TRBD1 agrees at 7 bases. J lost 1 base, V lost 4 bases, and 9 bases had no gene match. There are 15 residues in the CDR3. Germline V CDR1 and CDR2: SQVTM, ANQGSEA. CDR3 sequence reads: CSVGRQGKPQETQYF. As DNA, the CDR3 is TGCAGCGTTGGCCGACAGGGAAAACCCCAAGAGACCCAGTACTTC.

The CDR3 nucleotides are TGTGCCAGCAGCCCTATGGACAGGGGTAAAACCGGGGAGCTGTTTTTT. Translation gives CASSPMDRGKTGELFF. The chain carries TRBV5-5 and TRBJ2-2, with 9 bases aligning to TRBD1. This CDR3 region has 16 residues. Losses at the gene ends were 4 bases for V and 5 bases for J; bases not matched to a gene: 9. Germline CDR1 SGHKS, CDR2 YYEKEE (reference sequence).

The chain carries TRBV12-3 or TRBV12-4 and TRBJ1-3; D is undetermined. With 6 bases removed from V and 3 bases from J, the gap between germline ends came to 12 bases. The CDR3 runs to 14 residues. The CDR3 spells CASSRAPSGNTIYF. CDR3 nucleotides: TGTGCCAGCAGCCGGGCGCCGAGTGGAAACACCATATATTTT.

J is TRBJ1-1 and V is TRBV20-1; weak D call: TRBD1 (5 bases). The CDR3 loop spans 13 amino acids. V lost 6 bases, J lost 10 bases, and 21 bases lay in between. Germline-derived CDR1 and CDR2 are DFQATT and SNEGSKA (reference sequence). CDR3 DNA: TGCAGTGCCACAAGGACACCGGGAGATGGAGCTTTCTTT. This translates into CSATRTPGDGAFF.

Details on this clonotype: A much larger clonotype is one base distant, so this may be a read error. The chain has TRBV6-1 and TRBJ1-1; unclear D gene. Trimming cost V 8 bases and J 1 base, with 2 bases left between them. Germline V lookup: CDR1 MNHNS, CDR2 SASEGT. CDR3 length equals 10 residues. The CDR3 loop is CASWNTEAFF. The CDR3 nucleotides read TGTGCCAGCTGGAACACTGAAGCTTTCTTT.

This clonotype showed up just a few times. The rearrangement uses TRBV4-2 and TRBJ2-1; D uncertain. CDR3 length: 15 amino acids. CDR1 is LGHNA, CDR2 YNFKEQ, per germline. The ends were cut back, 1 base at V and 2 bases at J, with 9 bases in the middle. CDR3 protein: CASSQGPATYNEQFF. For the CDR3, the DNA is TGTGCCAGCAGCCAAGGGCCGGCCACCTACAATGAGCAGTTCTTC.

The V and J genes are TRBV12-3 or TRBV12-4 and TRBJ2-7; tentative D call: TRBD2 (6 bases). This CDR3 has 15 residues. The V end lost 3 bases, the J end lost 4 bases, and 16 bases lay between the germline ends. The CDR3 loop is CASSFFGRSPYEQYF. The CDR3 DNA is TGTGCCAGCAGTTTTTTTGGGAGGAGCCCGTACGAGCAGTACTTC.

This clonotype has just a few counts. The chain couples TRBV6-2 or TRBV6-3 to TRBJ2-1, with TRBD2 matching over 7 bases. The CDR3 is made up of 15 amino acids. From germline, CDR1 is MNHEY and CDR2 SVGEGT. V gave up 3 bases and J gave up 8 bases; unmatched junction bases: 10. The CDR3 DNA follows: TGTGCCAGCAGTTATTCGGCTAGCGGTACGTATGAGCAGTTCTTC. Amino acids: CASSYSASGTYEQFF.

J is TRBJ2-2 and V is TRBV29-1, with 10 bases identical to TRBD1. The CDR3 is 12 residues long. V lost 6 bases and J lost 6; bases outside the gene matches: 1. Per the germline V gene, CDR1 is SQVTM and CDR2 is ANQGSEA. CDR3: CSVGQGAGELFF. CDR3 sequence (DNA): TGCAGCGTCGGACAGGGGGCCGGGGAGCTGTTTTTT.

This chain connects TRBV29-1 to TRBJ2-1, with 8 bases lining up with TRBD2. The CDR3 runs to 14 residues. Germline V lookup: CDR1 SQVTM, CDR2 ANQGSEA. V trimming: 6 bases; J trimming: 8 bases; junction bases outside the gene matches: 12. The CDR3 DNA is TGCAGCGTCGCCGGGAGGGAGGGAGGAGATGAGCAGTTCTTC. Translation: CSVAGREGGDEQFF.

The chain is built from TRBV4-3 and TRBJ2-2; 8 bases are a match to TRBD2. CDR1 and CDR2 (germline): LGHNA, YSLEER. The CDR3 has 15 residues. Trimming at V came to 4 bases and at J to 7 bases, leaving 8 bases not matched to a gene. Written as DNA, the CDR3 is TGCGCCAGCAGCCTACGGGGGGGGCTCCTCGGGGAGCTGTTTTTT. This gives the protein CASSLRGGLLGELFF.

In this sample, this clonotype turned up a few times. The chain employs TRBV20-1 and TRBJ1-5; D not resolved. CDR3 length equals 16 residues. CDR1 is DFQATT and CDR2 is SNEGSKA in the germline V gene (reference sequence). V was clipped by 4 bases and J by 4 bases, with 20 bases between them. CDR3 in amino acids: CSANRVSDSKNQPQHF. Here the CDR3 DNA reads TGCAGTGCTAACCGAGTCTCTGACTCCAAAAATCAGCCCCAGCATTTT.

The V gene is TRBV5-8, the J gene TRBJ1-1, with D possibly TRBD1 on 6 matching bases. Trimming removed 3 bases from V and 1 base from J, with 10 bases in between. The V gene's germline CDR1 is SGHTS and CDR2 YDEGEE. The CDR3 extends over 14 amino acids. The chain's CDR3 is CASSWTRGNTEAFF. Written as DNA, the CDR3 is TGTGCCAGCAGCTGGACCAGGGGGAACACTGAAGCTTTCTTT.

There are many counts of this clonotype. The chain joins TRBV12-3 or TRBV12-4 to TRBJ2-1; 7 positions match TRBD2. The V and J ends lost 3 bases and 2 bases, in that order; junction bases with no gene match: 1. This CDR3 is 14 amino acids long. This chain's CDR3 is CASSFSGTYNEQFF. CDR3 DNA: TGTGCCAGCAGTTTCAGCGGGACCTACAATGAGCAGTTCTTC.

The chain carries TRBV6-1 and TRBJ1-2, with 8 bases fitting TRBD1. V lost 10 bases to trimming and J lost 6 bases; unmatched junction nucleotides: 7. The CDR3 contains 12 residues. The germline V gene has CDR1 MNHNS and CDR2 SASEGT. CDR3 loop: CATLDRGDGYTF. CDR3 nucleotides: TGTGCCACACTTGACAGGGGCGATGGCTACACCTTC.

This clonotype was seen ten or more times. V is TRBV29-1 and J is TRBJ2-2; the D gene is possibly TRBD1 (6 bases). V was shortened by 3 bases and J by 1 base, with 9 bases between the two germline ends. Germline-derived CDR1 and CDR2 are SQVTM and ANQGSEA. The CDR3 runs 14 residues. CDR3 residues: CSVDWGRNTGELFF. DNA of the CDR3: TGCAGCGTTGACTGGGGGCGGAACACCGGGGAGCTGTTTTTT.